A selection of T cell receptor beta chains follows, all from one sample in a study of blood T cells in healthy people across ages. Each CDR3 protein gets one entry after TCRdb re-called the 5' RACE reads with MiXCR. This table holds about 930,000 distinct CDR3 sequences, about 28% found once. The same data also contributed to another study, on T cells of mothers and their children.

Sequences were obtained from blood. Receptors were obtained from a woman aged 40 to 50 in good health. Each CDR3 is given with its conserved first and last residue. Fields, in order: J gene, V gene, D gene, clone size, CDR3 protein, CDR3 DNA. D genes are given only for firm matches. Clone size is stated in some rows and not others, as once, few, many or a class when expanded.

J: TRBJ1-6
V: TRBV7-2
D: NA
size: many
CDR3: CASSLASNSPLHF
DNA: TGTGCCAGCAGCTTGGCTAGTAATTCACCCCTCCACTTT

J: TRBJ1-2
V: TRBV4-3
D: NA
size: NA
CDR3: CASSQDRPGTTTNYGYTF
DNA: TGCGCCAGCAGCCAAGATCGCCCCGGGACAACTACTAACTATGGCTACACCTTC

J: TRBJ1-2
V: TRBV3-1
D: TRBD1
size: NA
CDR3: CASSRRPTGGPYGNTF
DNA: TGTGCCAGCAGCCGCAGGCCCACAGGGGGCCCCTATGGCAACACCTTC

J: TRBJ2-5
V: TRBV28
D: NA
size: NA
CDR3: CASSPGPKYQETQYF
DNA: TGTGCCAGCAGTCCTGGACCAAAGTACCAAGAGACCCAGTACTTC

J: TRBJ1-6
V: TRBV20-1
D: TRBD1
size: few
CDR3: CSATGTGGSPLHF
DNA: TGCAGTGCTACCGGGACAGGGGGTTCACCCCTCCACTTT

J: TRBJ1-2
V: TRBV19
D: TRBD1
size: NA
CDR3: CASSRQGAFDYGYTF
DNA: TGTGCCAGTAGCAGACAGGGGGCGTTTGACTATGGCTACACCTTC

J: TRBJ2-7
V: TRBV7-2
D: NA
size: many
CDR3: CASSLVSRDMQYF
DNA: TGTGCCAGCAGCTTAGTATCCAGGGACATGCAGTACTTC

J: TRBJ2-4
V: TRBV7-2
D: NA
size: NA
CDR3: CASSLGDSKLQYF
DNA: TGTGCCAGCAGCTTAGGGGACTCCAAACTTCAGTACTTC

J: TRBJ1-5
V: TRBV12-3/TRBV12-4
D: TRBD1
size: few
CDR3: CASSLTGEGQPQHF
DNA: TGTGCCAGCAGCCTAACAGGGGAAGGACAGCCCCAGCATTTT

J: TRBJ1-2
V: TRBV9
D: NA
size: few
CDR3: CASTPWPSQGNYDYTF
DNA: TGTGCCAGCACCCCTTGGCCTTCACAGGGCAACTATGACTACACCTTC

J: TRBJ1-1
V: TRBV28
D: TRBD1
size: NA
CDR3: CASSLSPGGPTEAFF
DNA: TGTGCCAGCAGTTTATCCCCAGGGGGCCCCACTGAAGCTTTCTTT

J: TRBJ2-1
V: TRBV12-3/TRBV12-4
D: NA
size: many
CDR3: CASSLGRLDEQFF
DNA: TGTGCCAGCAGTTTAGGCAGATTGGATGAGCAGTTCTTC

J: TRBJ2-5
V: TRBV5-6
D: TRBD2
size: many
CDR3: CASSLTSSGGGETQYF
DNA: TGTGCCAGCAGCCTGACCTCGAGCGGGGGAGGGGAGACCCAGTACTTC

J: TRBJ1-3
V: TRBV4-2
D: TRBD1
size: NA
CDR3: CASSHLQGGSGNTIYF
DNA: TGTGCCAGCAGCCATTTACAGGGGGGCTCTGGAAACACCATATATTTT

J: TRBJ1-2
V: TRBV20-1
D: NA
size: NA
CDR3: CSASGPGYTF
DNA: TGCAGTGCTAGTGGCCCTGGCTACACCTTC

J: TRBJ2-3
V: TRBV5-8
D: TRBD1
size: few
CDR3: CASSWTGKLSDTQYF
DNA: TGTGCCAGCAGCTGGACAGGGAAGTTATCAGATACGCAGTATTTT

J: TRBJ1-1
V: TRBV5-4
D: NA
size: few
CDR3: CASSPRTSRVNTEAFF
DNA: TGTGCCAGCAGCCCTCGGACCTCCCGGGTGAACACTGAAGCTTTCTTT

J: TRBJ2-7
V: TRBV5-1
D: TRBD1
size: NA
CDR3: CASSSPGQGSHAQYF
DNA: TGCGCCAGCAGTTCACCGGGACAGGGCTCCCACGCGCAGTACTTC

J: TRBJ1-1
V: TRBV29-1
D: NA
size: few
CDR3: CSVARVLSSGEAFF
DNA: TGCAGCGTCGCCCGGGTATTGAGTTCTGGTGAAGCTTTCTTT

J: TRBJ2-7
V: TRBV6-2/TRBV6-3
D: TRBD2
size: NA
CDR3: CASSCRLWASGTYEQYF
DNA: TGCGCCAGCAGTTGCCGGTTATGGGCTAGCGGTACCTACGAGCAGTACTTC

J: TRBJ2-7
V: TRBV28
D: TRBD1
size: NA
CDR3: CASTPDRPCEQYF
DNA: TGTGCCAGCACCCCGGACAGGCCCTGCGAGCAGTACTTC

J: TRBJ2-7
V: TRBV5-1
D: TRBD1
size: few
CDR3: CASSLRTGACYEQYF
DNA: TGCGCCAGCAGCTTAAGGACAGGGGCCTGCTACGAGCAGTACTTC

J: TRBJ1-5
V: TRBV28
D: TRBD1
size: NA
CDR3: CASSPQNDRGVQPQHF
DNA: TGTGCCAGCAGTCCCCAAAATGACAGGGGGGTACAGCCCCAGCATTTT

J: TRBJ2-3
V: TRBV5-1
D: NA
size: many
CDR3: CASSLWSTDTQYF
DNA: TGCGCCAGCAGCTTGTGGAGCACAGATACGCAGTATTTT